A selection of T cell receptor beta chains follows, all from one sample in a study of technical replicates of blood from several donors. TCRdb keeps only in-frame clones here, not all; method: immunoSEQ multiplex PCR. The repertoire has some 56,000 clones, more than 90% of them found once; the top ten carry around 3%. Sequences were obtained from PBMCs. The receptors stem from a human donor in good health. Some clones in this sample may be carry-over from other donors' samples. CDR3s include the opening cysteine and the closing phenylalanine or tryptophan. The D gene is left open where the match is weak. Clone size is shown for a subset of rows, as once, few, many or a class of expanded clone.

NA | TRBJ2-5 | NA | TRBV7-9 | TGTGCCAGCAGCTTAGCGTCAGGGGTCGAGGAGACCCAGTACTTC | CASSLASGVEETQYF
once | TRBJ2-1 | TRBD2 | TRBV7-6 | TGTGCCAGCAGCTTAAGTTATCGAGCGGGAGCCTACAATGAGCAGTTCTTC | CASSLSYRAGAYNEQFF
few | TRBJ2-7 | TRBD2 | TRBV2 | TGTGCCAGCAGAGATACTAGCGTCTCCTACGAGCAGTACTTC | CASRDTSVSYEQYF
once | TRBJ2-2 | NA | TRBV5-1 | TGCGCCAGCAGCCAGGAATTGGGGGGAGCCGGGGAGCTGTTTTTT | CASSQELGGAGELFF
NA | TRBJ2-7 | NA | TRBV7-6 | TGTGCCAGCAGCTTAGGCGTCTTTCCCTACGAGCAGTACTTC | CASSLGVFPYEQYF
NA | TRBJ2-7 | NA | TRBV7-2 | TGTGCCAGCAGCTTACAAAGGGGGACCTACGAGCAGTACTTC | CASSLQRGTYEQYF
NA | TRBJ2-3 | TRBD2 | TRBV5-4 | TGTGCCAGCAGCTCGGGGGGACTAAGCACAGATACGCAGTATTTT | CASSSGGLSTDTQYF
NA | TRBJ2-1 | TRBD2 | TRBV9 | TGTGCCAGCAGCGTTGCCACCGGGACTAGCGAGTTCGGGGGAAATGAGCAGTTCTTC | CASSVATGTSEFGGNEQFF
NA | TRBJ2-7 | TRBD2 | TRBV11-2 | TGTGCCAGCAGCTTCTCGGCGGGGGGGAAGAACTACGAGCAGTACTTC | CASSFSAGGKNYEQYF
NA | TRBJ2-6 | TRBD2 | TRBV6-1 | TGTGCCAGCAGTGAAGAGGGGACTAGTCTCTCTGGGGCCAACGTCCTGACTTTC | CASSEEGTSLSGANVLTF
NA | TRBJ2-2 | TRBD1 | TRBV4-1 | TGCGCCAGCAGCCAGGACAGGGTGAACACCGGGGAGCTGTTTTTT | CASSQDRVNTGELFF
NA | TRBJ1-5 | NA | TRBV4-1 | TGCGCCAGCAGCCTCTCCCAGGGCGGTAGGGATCAGCCCCAGCATTTT | CASSLSQGGRDQPQHF
NA | TRBJ1-2 | TRBD1 | TRBV5-1 | TGCGCCAGCAGCGCCGGGACAGGGGGCCGTGGCTACACCTTC | CASSAGTGGRGYTF
NA | TRBJ1-2 | NA | TRBV5-6 | TGTGCCAGCAGCTTGTCAGGGGAAGGCTACACCTTC | CASSLSGEGYTF
NA | TRBJ2-7 | TRBD1 | TRBV29-1 | TGCAGCGTTGGACAGGGTGCTGACGAGCAGTACTTC | CSVGQGADEQYF
NA | TRBJ1-2 | TRBD1 | TRBV27 | TGTGCCAGCAGAAGACAGGGGCCCTATGGCTACACCTTC | CASRRQGPYGYTF
NA | TRBJ2-3 | TRBD2 | TRBV29-1 | TGCAGCCAGTCCGCGGGAGGGCCATATACGCAGTATTTT | CSQSAGGPYTQYF
NA | TRBJ2-1 | TRBD1 | TRBV7-2 | TGTGCCAGCAGCTCGAGACAGGGGTCCTACAATGAGCAGTTCTTC | CASSSRQGSYNEQFF
NA | TRBJ2-1 | NA | TRBV5-1 | TGCGCCAGCAGCCAAGGAGGGGGGGCCACGGATGAGCAGTTCTTC | CASSQGGGATDEQFF
NA | TRBJ2-3 | NA | TRBV4-1 | TGCGCCAGCAGCCAAGAGCGAGATACGCAGTATTTT | CASSQERDTQYF
NA | TRBJ2-7 | TRBD2 | TRBV28 | TGTGCCAGCACCACGACTAGCGGGGTGTGGAAGCAGTACTTC | CASTTTSGVWKQYF
NA | TRBJ2-7 | NA | TRBV10-3 | TGTGCCATCAGTGACCTGGGCTCGAGTTACGAGCAGTACTTC | CAISDLGSSYEQYF
NA | TRBJ2-7 | TRBD1 | TRBV6-5 | TGTGCCAGCAGTTACTCGGGACAGGGGGTCTACGAGCAGTACTTC | CASSYSGQGVYEQYF
few | TRBJ1-5 | TRBD1 | TRBV2 | TGTGCCAGCAGCCAGACAGGGGGCGTGCAGCCCCAGCATTTT | CASSQTGGVQPQHF
NA | TRBJ2-7 | NA | TRBV5-6 | TGTGCCAGCAGCCCTCCCCAGGGGCACTACGAGCAGTACTTC | CASSPPQGHYEQYF
NA | TRBJ1-2 | NA | TRBV5-4 | TGTGCCAGCAGCTTGGTCCAGGACACCTATGGCTACACCTTC | CASSLVQDTYGYTF
NA | TRBJ2-3 | TRBD2 | TRBV5-6 | TGTGCCAGCAGCTTGGCTAGCGGGACCTTCCGCACGCAGTATTTT | CASSLASGTFRTQYF
NA | TRBJ1-6 | NA | TRBV7-9 | TGTGCCAGCAGCTCGACAGGAAATTCACCCCTCCACTTT | CASSSTGNSPLHF
NA | TRBJ1-2 | NA | TRBV30 | TGTGCCTGGAGTGTACAGGTCAACTATGGCTACACCTTC | CAWSVQVNYGYTF
NA | TRBJ1-1 | TRBD1 | TRBV7-9 | TGTGCCAGCAGAAGGGACAGGGGGAACACTGAAGCTTTCTTT | CASRRDRGNTEAFF
NA | TRBJ1-6 | NA | TRBV6-1 | TGTGCCAGCAGTGGCGATAATTCACCCCTCCACTTT | CASSGDNSPLHF
NA | TRBJ1-5 | NA | TRBV15 | TGTGCCACCAGCAGGCTAAATCAGCCCCAGCATTTT | CATSRLNQPQHF
once | TRBJ2-1 | TRBD1 | TRBV9 | TGTGCCAGCAGCGTAGTTGGGACAGCTGACAATGAGCAGTTCTTC | CASSVVGTADNEQFF
NA | TRBJ2-5 | NA | TRBV4-3 | TGCGCCAGCAGCCAAGAGTGGGGGGTCCAAGAGACCCAGTACTTC | CASSQEWGVQETQYF
NA | TRBJ2-5 | NA | TRBV7-3 | TGTGCCAGCAGCTCACAGGTCGGGGAGACCCAGTACTTC | CASSSQVGETQYF
NA | TRBJ2-3 | TRBD2 | TRBV6-6 | TGTGCCAGCAGCCTTACCTCGACGGGGGGGTATTTT | CASSLTSTGGYF
NA | TRBJ1-3 | TRBD1 | TRBV7-2 | TGTGCCAGCAGCCTGGACAGGGGTCCCTTCTCTGGAAACACCATATATTTT | CASSLDRGPFSGNTIYF
NA | TRBJ2-1 | TRBD2 | TRBV6-6 | TGTGCCAGCAGCGATCGGCGGGAGGGCCCCTACAATGAGCAGTTCTTC | CASSDRREGPYNEQFF
once | TRBJ1-1 | NA | TRBV10-3 | TGTGCCATCAGTGTGGGCCTATGGAACACTGAAGCTTTCTTT | CAISVGLWNTEAFF
once | TRBJ2-1 | NA | TRBV29-1 | TGCAGCGTTGACCTAAGAGCAAGAAATGAGCAGTTCTTC | CSVDLRARNEQFF
NA | TRBJ2-7 | NA | TRBV6-5 | TGTGCCAGCAGTTACAGCGCTAGTTCCTACGAGCAGTACTTC | CASSYSASSYEQYF
NA | TRBJ1-2 | NA | TRBV30 | TGTGCCTGGCAACGGGACTCCAAAGGGTATGGCTACACCTTC | CAWQRDSKGYGYTF
once | TRBJ1-1 | TRBD1 | TRBV4-3 | TGCGCCAGCAGGAGAACAAGGACAGGGGACACTGAAGCTTTCTTT | CASRRTRTGDTEAFF